The 25 T cell receptor beta chains in this list originate from one sample, sequenced in a study of blood T cell repertoires in COVID-19. The table came from immunoSEQ multiplex PCR; TCRdb's copy has only in-frame clones and leaves some out. This table holds 300,000 or so clones, roughly nine tenths found once. The sequencing input was peripheral blood. The receptors originated from a man younger than 35 who had recovered from COVID-19.

The table lists this clone with a count of one. This chain links TRBV29-1 with TRBJ1-2, with TRBD1 identical over 8 bases. The germline CDR1 and CDR2 sequences are SQVTM and ANQGSEA. The CDR3 spans 13 residues. J was trimmed by 4 bases and V by 6 bases; bases with no gene match: 7. CDR3 coding DNA: TGCAGCGTCCCAGGACAGGGTGGCTATGGCTACACCTTC. As protein: CSVPGQGGYGYTF.

In regard to this clone: This specimen includes other DNA sequences encoding the same CDR3. The rearrangement joins TRBV27 to TRBJ1-1; D call uncertain. Germline V gives CDR1 MNHEY, CDR2 SMNVEV (reference sequence). Trimming cost V 0 bases and J 1 base, with 9 bases left between them. The CDR3 totals 15 residues. CDR3 nucleotides: TGTGCCAGCAGTTTATCTCGGGGTGGGAACACTGAAGCTTTCTTT. Translation: CASSLSRGGNTEAFF.

V gene TRBV27 combines with J gene TRBJ1-3, with 8 bases aligning to TRBD1. CDR1 and CDR2 from the germline V gene are MNHEY and SMNVEV (reference sequence). V shed 8 bases and J 4 bases; nucleotides not matched to a gene: 4. This CDR3 is built from 13 residues. The CDR3 reads CASRRTGGNTIYF. CDR3 coding DNA: TGTGCCAGCCGAAGGACAGGGGGAAACACCATATATTTT.

The chain uses TRBV5-4 and TRBJ1-1; D remains ambiguous. Trimming removed 1 base from V and 0 bases from J, with 13 bases in between. This CDR3 has 16 residues. From germline, CDR1 is SGHNT and CDR2 YYREEE (reference sequence). The CDR3 sequence is CASSLRLAGMNTEAFF. As DNA, the CDR3 is TGTGCCAGCAGCTTGAGACTGGCTGGCATGAACACTGAAGCTTTCTTT.

In nucleotides, the CDR3 is TGTGCCATCAGTGAGTCGAGCTGGGAGGACGAGCAGTTCTTC. Translating gives CAISESSWEDEQFF. The chain combines TRBV10-3 with TRBJ2-1; D perhaps matches TRBD2 (6 bases). This CDR3 region has 14 residues. V was shortened by 0 bases and J by 10 bases, with 13 bases between the two germline ends. The germline gives CDR1 ENHRY, CDR2 SYGVKD.

This clone was recorded once. This chain links TRBV2 with TRBJ1-4; 10 nucleotides align to TRBD1. The germline gives CDR1 SNHLY, CDR2 FYNNEI. This CDR3 is built from 13 residues. The V gene end was trimmed by 6 bases and the J gene end by 8 bases; junction bases not matched to a gene: 3. Written as DNA, the CDR3 is TGTGCCAGCAGGGGGACAGGGGACGAAAAACTGTTTTTT. Residues: CASRGTGDEKLFF.

This chain connects TRBV5-1 to TRBJ1-2; possible D gene TRBD1, 5 bases. Germline CDR1 reads SGHRS; CDR2 reads YFSETQ. The CDR3 spans 12 residues. V dropped 2 bases and J dropped 5 bases, with 7 bases sitting between them. CDR3 DNA: TGCGCCAGCAGCTTTGACAGTTATGGCTACACCTTC. Its protein product is CASSFDSYGYTF.

The CDR3 loop reads CASSTTQGAHGYTF. In DNA form, the CDR3 reads TGTGCCAGTAGTACAACCCAGGGGGCGCATGGCTACACCTTC. The rearrangement links TRBV19 to TRBJ1-2; 8 nucleotides align to TRBD1. Trimming cost V 4 bases and J 6 bases; bases outside gene matches: 7. The CDR3 runs 14 residues. CDR1 is LNHDA, CDR2 SQIVND, per germline (reference sequence).

The rearrangement joins TRBV6-5 to TRBJ2-7; D is ambiguous. The V gene's germline CDR1 is MNHEY and CDR2 SVGAGI. This CDR3 region has 15 residues. Trimming removed 5 bases at V and 1 base at J, with 15 bases between. The CDR3 DNA reads TGTGCCAGCAGTCAAACCCCCGGGTCGTCCTACGAGCAGTACTTC. Translating it yields CASSQTPGSSYEQYF.

This clone has more than one count but fewer than ten. The chain uses TRBV7-9 and TRBJ2-1; maybe TRBD2 (5 bases). The CDR3 has 14 amino acids. V was shortened by 2 bases and J by 8 bases, with 13 bases between the two germline ends. Germline-derived CDR1 and CDR2 are SEHNR and FQNEAQ (reference sequence). The CDR3 DNA is TGTGCCAGCAGCTTACCCGGACTTGCGGATGAGCAGTTCTTC. It yields the protein CASSLPGLADEQFF.

This clone turned up a few times. J is TRBJ2-2 and V is TRBV6-5; 8 bases agree with TRBD1. Germline trimming cut 4 bases from V and 4 bases from J; bases unmatched to any gene: 5. The CDR3 is 15 residues long. The germline CDR1 and CDR2 sequences are MNHEY and SVGAGI. The CDR3 DNA reads TGTGCCAGCAGTTCCCGCAGGGGGCCCACCGGGGAGCTGTTTTTT. Its translation is CASSSRRGPTGELFF.

The rearrangement uses TRBV10-3 and TRBJ2-7; 9 bases align to TRBD1. Germline CDR1 is ENHRY and CDR2 is SYGVKD. The junction had 7 bases not matched to a gene; V was cut back by 1 base and J by 6 bases. The CDR3 consists of 15 residues. CDR3 protein: CAISEYDRQGGEQYF. CDR3 in DNA: TGTGCCATCAGTGAGTACGACCGACAGGGGGGCGAGCAGTACTTC.

CDR3 region: CASLSGTGTNSPLHF. CDR3 in DNA: TGTGCCAGCCTATCCGGTACAGGGACTAATTCACCCCTCCACTTT. This rearrangement joins TRBV19 to TRBJ1-6; TRBD1 is a possible D gene (6 bases). The CDR3 length is 15 residues. Germline V gene data show CDR1 as LNHDA and CDR2 as SQIVND (reference sequence). V was clipped by 9 bases and J by 6 bases, with 18 bases between them.

The V and J genes are TRBV5-4 and TRBJ1-1; 8 bases agree with TRBD1. CDR3 length equals 13 residues. Germline-derived CDR1 and CDR2 are SGHNT and YYREEE (reference sequence). V lost 1 base, J lost 6 bases, and 2 bases stayed unmatched. CDR3 region: CASSLSTGAEAFF. CDR3 nucleotides: TGTGCCAGCAGCTTGTCGACAGGGGCTGAAGCTTTCTTT.

The chain is built from TRBV6-1 and TRBJ1-4; a possible D gene is TRBD1 (5 bases). Trimming cost V 3 bases and J 7 bases, with 18 bases left between them. The CDR3 consists of 16 residues. Germline CDR1 reads MNHNS; CDR2 reads SASEGT. CDR3 sequence (DNA): TGTGCCAGCAGTGAGAAGGGGCGGGGATTCCCTGAAAAACTGTTTTTT. Amino acid sequence: CASSEKGRGFPEKLFF.

The gene calls are TRBV2 and TRBJ2-7; 13 nucleotides align to TRBD2. J lost 5 bases, V lost 3 bases, and 13 bases had no gene match. The CDR3 sequence is 18 residues long. CDR1 and CDR2 (germline): SNHLY, FYNNEI. The CDR3 sequence: CASSDTVGLAGVPNEQYF. The CDR3 nucleotides are TGTGCCAGCAGTGATACAGTAGGACTAGCGGGAGTTCCCAACGAGCAGTACTTC.

This chain uses TRBV11-3 with TRBJ1-1; D is perhaps TRBD1 (5 bases). Germline V gene data show CDR1 as SGHNT and CDR2 as YENEEA. With 6 bases removed from V and 5 bases from J, the gap between germline ends came to 13 bases. The CDR3 sequence is 13 residues long. CDR3 amino acids: CASSWGGSTEAFF. The CDR3 DNA reads as TGTGCCAGCAGTTGGGGCGGATCGACTGAAGCTTTCTTT.

This clone was observed a single time. The CDR3 sequence is CASSPPQAYYGYTF. For the CDR3, the DNA is TGTGCCAGCAGCCCGCCACAGGCCTACTATGGCTACACCTTC. The gene calls are TRBV3-1 (or the pseudogene TRBV3-2) and TRBJ1-2; D is perhaps TRBD1 (5 bases). Between the trimmed V and J ends, which lost 4 bases and 3 bases, there was a span of 12 bases. Germline CDR1 is LGHDT and CDR2 is YNNKEL (reference sequence). The CDR3 length is 14 residues.

The chain recombines TRBV11-3 with TRBJ2-1; D uncertain. The CDR3 sequence is 11 residues long. Trimming took 2 bases from V and 10 from J, leaving 6 bases between them. Looked up from germline, CDR1 is SGHNT and CDR2 is YENEEA. The chain's CDR3 is CASSLNGEQFF. In DNA, the CDR3 is TGTGCCAGCAGCTTAAACGGGGAGCAGTTCTTC.

The V gene is TRBV14, the J gene TRBJ2-2, with D unresolved. Germline CDR1 is SGHDN and CDR2 is FVKESK. V lost 1 base and J lost 0, with 9 bases in between. This CDR3 is 16 amino acids long. Here the CDR3 DNA reads TGTGCCAGCAGCCAAGTGTCCAGCGCGAACACCGGGGAGCTGTTTTTT. It is translated as CASSQVSSANTGELFF. The whole variable domain, remainder taken from reference TRBV14 and TRBJ2-2, is EAGVTQFPSHSVIEKGQTVTLRCDPISGHDNLYWYRRVMGKEIKFLLHFVKESKQDESGMPNNRFLAERTGGTYSTLKVQPAELEDSGVYFCASSQVSSANTGELFFGEGSRLTVL.

The chain uses TRBV5-4 and TRBJ2-3; D remains unclear. Trimming shortened V by 1 base and J by 1 base, and 4 bases separated the two germline ends. The CDR3 is 13 residues long. Germline V lookup: CDR1 SGHNT, CDR2 YYREEE (reference sequence). Here the CDR3 DNA reads TGTGCCAGCAGCTTGCGCGGCACAGATACGCAGTATTTT. Translated, it gives CASSLRGTDTQYF.

The chain has TRBV6-6 and TRBJ1-3; no clear D. V gave up 4 bases and J gave up 1 base, with 11 bases separating them. Germline CDR1 and CDR2: MNHNY and SVGAGI (reference sequence). This CDR3 spans 15 amino acids. The CDR3 DNA reads as TGTGCCAGCAGTTTATCCAACAGATCTGGAAACACCATATATTTT. It encodes CASSLSNRSGNTIYF.

This clone was seen a handful of times. This CDR3 reads CASSQIPGLYLTDTQYF. CDR3 DNA: TGTGCCAGCAGCCAAATACCGGGACTTTACCTCACAGATACGCAGTATTTT. The gene calls are TRBV5-8 and TRBJ2-3; D may be TRBD2 (6 bases). Deletions cut 4 bases from V and 2 bases from J, with 20 bases between. This CDR3 has 17 amino acids. Germline loops: CDR1 SGHTS, CDR2 YDEGEE.

The chain combines TRBV19 with TRBJ1-2, with 7 positions matching TRBD1. Germline V gene data show CDR1 as LNHDA and CDR2 as SQIVND (reference sequence). V shed 6 bases, J shed 8 bases, and the junction held 15 bases outside the gene matches. The CDR3 has 15 amino acids. The CDR3 DNA is TGTGCCAGTAGGATCGGGACAGATCGGCACAGGGGCTACACCTTC. Encoded protein: CASRIGTDRHRGYTF.

The V and J genes are TRBV6-1 and TRBJ2-5; 10 positions agree with TRBD2. This CDR3 contains 15 residues. Germline V CDR1 and CDR2: MNHNS, SASEGT. V dropped 1 base and J dropped 7; count of bases not matched to a gene: 6. CDR3 amino acids: CASSEGLAGEGTQYF. The CDR3 nucleotides are TGTGCCAGCAGTGAAGGGCTAGCGGGAGAGGGGACCCAGTACTTC.